A single sample is the source of the 16 T cell receptor beta chains below, sequenced in a study of cytomegalovirus exposure and HLA in healthy donors. Profiled with immunoSEQ multiplex PCR; TCRdb holds only in-frame clones, not every one. The sample has tens of thousands of clones, around 94% seen once. The specimen was PBMCs. Source of these receptors: a woman under 30 in good health and CMV-seronegative.

V is TRBV5-1 and J is TRBJ2-4; D is uncertain. This CDR3 is 17 amino acids long. The germline V and J ends were trimmed by 1 base and 8 bases, with 22 bases remaining between them. CDR1 and CDR2 (germline): SGHRS, YFSETQ. CDR3 protein: CASSLIGGTPRRDIQYF. In nucleotides, the CDR3 is TGCGCCAGCAGCTTGATCGGTGGAACTCCACGCCGGGACATTCAGTACTTC.

The chain couples TRBV6-4 to TRBJ2-1; weak D call: TRBD2 (6 bases). Germline loops: CDR1 MRHNA, CDR2 SNTAGT. The CDR3 is 15 amino acids. The germline V and J ends were trimmed by 2 bases and 4 bases, with 12 bases remaining between them. The CDR3 spells CASSDDGSGYNEQFF. CDR3 sequence (DNA): TGTGCCAGCAGTGACGACGGGAGCGGGTACAATGAGCAGTTCTTC.

The chain joins TRBV14 to TRBJ1-1, with TRBD1 identical over 8 bases. The junction had 4 bases not matched to a gene; V was cut back by 4 bases and J by 0 bases. CDR1 is SGHDN and CDR2 is FVKESK in the germline V gene. The length of the CDR3 is 15 residues. The CDR3 is CASSRRTGMNTEAFF. In nucleotides, the CDR3 is TGTGCCAGCAGCCGAAGGACAGGGATGAACACTGAAGCTTTCTTT.

At least ten counts were recorded for this clone. This rearrangement joins TRBV19 to TRBJ2-1, with TRBD2 matching over 7 bases. V was clipped by 9 bases and J by 10 bases; unmatched bases: 6. CDR1 and CDR2 from the germline V gene are LNHDA and SQIVND (reference sequence). The CDR3 has 11 residues. The CDR3 region has the DNA TGTGCCAGCCAATTGGGACTAGAGCAGTTCTTC. Amino acid sequence: CASQLGLEQFF.

The V and J genes are TRBV30 and TRBJ2-1; TRBD2 matches 7 bases. Germline V gene lookup returns CDR1 GTSNPN and CDR2 SVGIG (reference sequence). CDR3 length equals 13 residues. The junction had 6 bases not matched to a gene; V was cut back by 4 bases and J by 6 bases. CDR3 DNA: TGTGCCTGGATCGCGGGGGACCGCAATGAGCAGTTCTTC. This codes for CAWIAGDRNEQFF.

The V gene is TRBV27, the J gene TRBJ1-1; D perhaps matches TRBD1 (6 bases). Germline CDR1 is MNHEY and CDR2 is SMNVEV (reference sequence). This CDR3 spans 16 amino acids. Trimming removed 5 bases at V and 0 bases at J, with 16 bases between. CDR3 protein: CASSNHRVGLNTEAFF. In DNA, the CDR3 is TGTGCCAGCAGTAATCACAGGGTGGGCTTGAACACTGAAGCTTTCTTT.

V and J are TRBV7-9 and TRBJ1-6, with D perhaps TRBD1 (6 bases). There are 12 residues in the CDR3. V lost 5 bases to trimming and J lost 14 bases, with 13 bases between them. Germline CDR1 SEHNR, CDR2 FQNEAQ (reference sequence). In DNA, the CDR3 is TGTGCCAGCAGCCAAGACAGGTCGGCCCTCCACTTT. Its protein product is CASSQDRSALHF.

The V and J genes are TRBV19 and TRBJ1-1; D is unresolved. V gave up 3 bases and J gave up 2 bases, with 7 bases separating them. CDR1 LNHDA and CDR2 SQIVND come from the germline V gene (reference sequence). CDR3 length: 13 amino acids. In DNA, the CDR3 is TGTGCCAGTAGTATTCAAACTAACACTGAAGCTTTCTTT. This translates into CASSIQTNTEAFF.

The chain recombines TRBV19 with TRBJ2-3; D not certain. Trimming stripped 4 bases from V and 1 base from J, with 12 bases between. The germline V gene encodes CDR1 LNHDA and CDR2 SQIVND (reference sequence). The CDR3 length is 15 residues. DNA of the CDR3: TGTGCCAGTAGTACCACTACTTCCCGCACAGATACGCAGTATTTT. Encoded protein: CASSTTTSRTDTQYF.

The chain has TRBV29-1 and TRBJ2-3; tentative D call: TRBD1 (5 bases). The V end lost 4 bases, the J end lost 2 bases, and 22 bases lay between the germline ends. The CDR3 spans 17 residues. Germline V gene data show CDR1 as SQVTM and CDR2 as ANQGSEA. CDR3 amino acids: CSVVPTDTIHLTDTQYF. In DNA, the CDR3 is TGCAGCGTTGTTCCCACGGACACTATTCACCTCACAGATACGCAGTATTTT.

The table lists this clone with a count of one. V gene TRBV27 combines with J gene TRBJ2-5; 9 bases match TRBD1. V shed 4 bases and J 5 bases; nucleotides not matched to a gene: 8. CDR3 length equals 15 residues. Per germline, CDR1 MNHEY and CDR2 SMNVEV (reference sequence). CDR3 sequence reads: CASSSPTGGIETQYF. The CDR3, as DNA: TGTGCCAGCAGTTCGCCCACAGGGGGCATTGAGACCCAGTACTTC.

This clone was observed a handful of times. This CDR3 is CASRRSGTGGNQPQHF. The CDR3 nucleotides read TGTGCCAGCAGACGAAGCGGGACAGGAGGCAATCAGCCCCAGCATTTT. This chain connects TRBV6-6 to TRBJ1-5, with 8 bases identical to TRBD1. Germline V gene data show CDR1 as MNHNY and CDR2 as SVGAGI (reference sequence). The J segment lost 2 bases and the V segment lost 6 bases, leaving 9 bases of the junction unmatched. This CDR3 has 16 residues.

The chain carries TRBV5-1 and TRBJ2-1, with TRBD2 identical over 7 bases. The CDR3 is 15 amino acids. With 0 bases clipped from V and 4 bases from J, the junction kept 4 bases outside the gene matches. Germline CDR1 SGHRS, CDR2 YFSETQ. CDR3 amino acids: CASSLEAGKYNEQFF. DNA of the CDR3: TGCGCCAGCAGCTTGGAAGCGGGGAAGTACAATGAGCAGTTCTTC. The entire variable domain, with the rest obtained from reference TRBV5-1 and TRBJ2-1, is as follows: KAGVTQTPRYLIKTRGQQVTLSCSPISGHRSVSWYQQTPGQGLQFLFEYFSETQRNKGNFPGRFSGRQFSNSRSEMNVSTLELGDSALYLCASSLEAGKYNEQFFGPGTRLTVL.

DNA of the CDR3: TGTGCCAGCAGTGCCTTAACGGGATGGAGCTATGGCTACACCTTC. It yields the protein CASSALTGWSYGYTF. The V gene is TRBV28, the J gene TRBJ1-2; D gene unclear. This CDR3 spans 15 amino acids. Per the germline V gene, CDR1 is MDHEN and CDR2 is SYDVKM. Trimming removed 5 bases from V and 4 bases from J, with 17 bases in between.

The V and J genes are TRBV2 and TRBJ1-5, with TRBD1 as a possible D gene (5 bases). The CDR3 spans 14 residues. From germline, CDR1 is SNHLY and CDR2 FYNNEI. Trimming took off 6 bases at V and 3 bases at J, with 12 bases between the two ends. The CDR3 sequence is CASSAQGFNQPQHF. CDR3 nucleotides: TGTGCCAGCAGCGCCCAGGGTTTCAATCAGCCCCAGCATTTT.

The rearrangement uses TRBV28 and TRBJ1-5; TRBD1 agrees at 8 bases. Germline V gives CDR1 MDHEN, CDR2 SYDVKM. The length of the CDR3 is 16 residues. Losses at the gene ends were 2 bases for V and 0 bases for J; bases not matched to a gene: 3. DNA of the CDR3: TGTGCCAGCAGTTTAAGGACAGGGTATAGCAATCAGCCCCAGCATTTT. Its translation: CASSLRTGYSNQPQHF.